This record looks at one T cell receptor beta chain sequence and its context. Its antigen remains unidentified. Other nucleotide sequences from this sample produce the same CDR3. Donors came from a validation cohort of approximately 110 subjects, distinct from the first 666-subject cohort. The CDR3 spans 14 residues. V was clipped by 2 bases and J by 0 bases, with 6 bases between them. Per the germline V gene, CDR1 is MRHNA and CDR2 is SNTAGT. The data originate from a study of cytomegalovirus exposure and HLA in healthy donors. Overall study results and limits: In vitro experiments confirmed that three CMV-associated chains were specific for CMV antigens. According to reports, the classifier identified cytomegalovirus status with high specificity and sensitivity. Most sequenced TCRs were rare (though some public TCRs occurred in many donors).

The assay was immunoSEQ multiplex PCR, and TCRdb's table has in-frame clones only and misses some. The table shows around 60,000 clones, with 95% to 97% occurring only once. The chain links TRBV6-4 to TRBJ2-3; tentatively, D is TRBD2 (6 bases). The clonotype originates from a woman aged 18-35 years in good health and CMV-seronegative. The sample consisted of PBMCs. CDR3 residues: CASSDGTSTDTQYF. The CDR3 DNA follows: TGTGCCAGCAGTGACGGGACTAGCACAGATACGCAGTATTTT.